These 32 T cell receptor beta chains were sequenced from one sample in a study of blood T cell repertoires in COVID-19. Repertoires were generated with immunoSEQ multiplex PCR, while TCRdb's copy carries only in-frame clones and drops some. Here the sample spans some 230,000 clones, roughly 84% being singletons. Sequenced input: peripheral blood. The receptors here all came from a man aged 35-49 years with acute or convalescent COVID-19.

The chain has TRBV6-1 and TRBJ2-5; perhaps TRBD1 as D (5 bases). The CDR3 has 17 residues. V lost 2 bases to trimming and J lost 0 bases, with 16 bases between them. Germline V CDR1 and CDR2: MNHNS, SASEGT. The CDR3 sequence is CASSENLKTVYQETQYF. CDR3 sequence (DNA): TGTGCCAGCAGTGAAAACCTCAAGACAGTGTACCAAGAGACCCAGTACTTC.

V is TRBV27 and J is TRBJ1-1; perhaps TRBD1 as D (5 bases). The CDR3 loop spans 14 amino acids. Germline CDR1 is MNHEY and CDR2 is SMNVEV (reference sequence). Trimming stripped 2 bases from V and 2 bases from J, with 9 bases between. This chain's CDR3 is CASSLVGANTEAFF. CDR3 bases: TGTGCCAGCAGTTTAGTAGGGGCCAACACTGAAGCTTTCTTT.

This CDR3 reads CASSEEYGYTF. CDR3 DNA: TGTGCCAGCTCAGAGGAATATGGCTACACCTTC. The V and J genes are TRBV6-5 and TRBJ1-2, with D hard to call. Trimming took off 8 bases at V and 5 bases at J, with 9 bases between the two ends. This CDR3 has 11 residues. Germline CDR1 is MNHEY and CDR2 is SVGAGI.

The CDR3 loop is CASSGEGKNTIYF. The CDR3 DNA sequence: TGCGCCAGCAGCGGGGAGGGTAAAAACACCATATATTTT. V usage is TRBV5-1 and J usage is TRBJ1-3; D call uncertain. Germline loops: CDR1 SGHRS, CDR2 YFSETQ. V was pared by 4 bases and J by 6 bases, with 11 bases between. The CDR3 is 13 amino acids.

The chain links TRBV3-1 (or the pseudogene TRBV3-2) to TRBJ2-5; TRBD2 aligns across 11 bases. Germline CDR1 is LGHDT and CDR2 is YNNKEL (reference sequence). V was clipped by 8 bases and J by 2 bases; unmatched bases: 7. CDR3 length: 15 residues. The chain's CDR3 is CASYSRLAGQETQYF. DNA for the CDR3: TGTGCCAGCTATAGTAGACTAGCGGGACAAGAGACCCAGTACTTC.

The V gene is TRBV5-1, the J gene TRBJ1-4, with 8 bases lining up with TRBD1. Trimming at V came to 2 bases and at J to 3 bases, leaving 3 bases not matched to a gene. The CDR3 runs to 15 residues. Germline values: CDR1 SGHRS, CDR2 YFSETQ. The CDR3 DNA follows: TGCGCCAGCAGCTTACGACAGGGGCCTAATGAAAAACTGTTTTTT. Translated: CASSLRQGPNEKLFF.

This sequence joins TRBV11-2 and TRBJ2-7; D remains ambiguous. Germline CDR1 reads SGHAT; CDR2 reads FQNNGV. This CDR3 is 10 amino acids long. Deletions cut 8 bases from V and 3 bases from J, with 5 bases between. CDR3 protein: CASGHYEQYF. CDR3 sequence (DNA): TGTGCCAGCGGCCACTACGAGCAGTACTTC.

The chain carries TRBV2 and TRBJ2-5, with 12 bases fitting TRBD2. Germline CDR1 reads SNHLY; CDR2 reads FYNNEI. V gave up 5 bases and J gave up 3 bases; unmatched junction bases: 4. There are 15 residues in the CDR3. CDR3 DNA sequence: TGTGCCAGCAGTCATCGACTAGCGGGGGAAGAGACCCAGTACTTC. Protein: CASSHRLAGEETQYF.

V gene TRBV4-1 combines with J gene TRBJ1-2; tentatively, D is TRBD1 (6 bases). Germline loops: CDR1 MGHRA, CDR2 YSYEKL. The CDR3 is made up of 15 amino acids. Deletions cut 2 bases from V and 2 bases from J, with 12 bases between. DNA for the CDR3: TGCGCCAGCAGCCAACTCACAGGGACCAACTATGGCTACACCTTC. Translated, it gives CASSQLTGTNYGYTF.

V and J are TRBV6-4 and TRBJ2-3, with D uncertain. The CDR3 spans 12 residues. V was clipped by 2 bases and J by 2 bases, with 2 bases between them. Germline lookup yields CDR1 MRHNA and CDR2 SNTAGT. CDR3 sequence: CASSDHTDTQYF. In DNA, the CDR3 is TGTGCCAGCAGTGACCACACAGATACGCAGTATTTT.

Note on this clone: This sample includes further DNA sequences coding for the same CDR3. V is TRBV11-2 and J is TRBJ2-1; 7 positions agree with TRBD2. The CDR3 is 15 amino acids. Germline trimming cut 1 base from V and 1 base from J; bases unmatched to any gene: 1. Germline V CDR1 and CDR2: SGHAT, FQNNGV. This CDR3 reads CASSLGGGSYNEQFF. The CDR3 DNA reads TGTGCCAGCAGCTTAGGGGGGGGATCCTACAATGAGCAGTTCTTC.

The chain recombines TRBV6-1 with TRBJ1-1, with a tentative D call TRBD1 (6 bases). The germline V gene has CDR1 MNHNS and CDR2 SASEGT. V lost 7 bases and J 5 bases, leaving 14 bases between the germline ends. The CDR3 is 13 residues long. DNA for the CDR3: TGTGCCAGCAAGGGTATAGGGGGAACTGAAGCTTTCTTT. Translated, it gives CASKGIGGTEAFF.

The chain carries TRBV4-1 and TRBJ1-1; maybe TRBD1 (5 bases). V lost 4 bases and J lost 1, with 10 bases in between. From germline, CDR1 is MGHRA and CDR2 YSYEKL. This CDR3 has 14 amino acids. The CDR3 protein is CASSPDTGNTEAFF. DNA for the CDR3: TGCGCCAGCAGCCCGGACACCGGGAACACTGAAGCTTTCTTT.

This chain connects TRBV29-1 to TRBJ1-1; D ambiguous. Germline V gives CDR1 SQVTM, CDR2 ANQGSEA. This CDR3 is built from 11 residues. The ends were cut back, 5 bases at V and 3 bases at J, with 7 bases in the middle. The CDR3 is CSVPRDTEAFF. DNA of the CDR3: TGCAGCGTTCCCCGGGACACTGAAGCTTTCTTT.

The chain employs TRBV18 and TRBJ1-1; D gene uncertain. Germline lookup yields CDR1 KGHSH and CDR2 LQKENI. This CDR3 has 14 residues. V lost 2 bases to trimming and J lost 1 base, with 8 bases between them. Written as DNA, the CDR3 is TGTGCCAGCTCACCAGAACGAGGGAACACTGAAGCTTTCTTT. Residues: CASSPERGNTEAFF.

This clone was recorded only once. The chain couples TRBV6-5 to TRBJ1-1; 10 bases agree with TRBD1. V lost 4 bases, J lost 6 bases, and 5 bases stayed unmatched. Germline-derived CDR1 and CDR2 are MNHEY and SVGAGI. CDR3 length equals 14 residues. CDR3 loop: CASSFGTGVAEAFF. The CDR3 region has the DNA TGTGCCAGCAGTTTCGGGACAGGGGTGGCTGAAGCTTTCTTT.

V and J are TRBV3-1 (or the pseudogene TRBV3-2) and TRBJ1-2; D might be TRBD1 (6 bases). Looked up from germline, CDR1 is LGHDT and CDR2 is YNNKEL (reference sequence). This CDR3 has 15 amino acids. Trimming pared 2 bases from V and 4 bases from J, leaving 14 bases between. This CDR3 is CASSQKQGGGYGYTF. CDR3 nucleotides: TGTGCCAGCAGCCAAAAACAGGGCGGAGGCTATGGCTACACCTTC.

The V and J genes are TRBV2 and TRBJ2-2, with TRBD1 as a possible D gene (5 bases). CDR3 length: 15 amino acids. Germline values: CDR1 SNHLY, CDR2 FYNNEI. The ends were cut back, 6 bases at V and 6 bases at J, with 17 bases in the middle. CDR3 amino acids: CASSRTSTRPGELFF. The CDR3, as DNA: TGTGCCAGCAGCCGGACATCAACCCGCCCCGGGGAGCTGTTTTTT. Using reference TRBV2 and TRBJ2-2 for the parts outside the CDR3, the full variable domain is EPEVTQTPSHQVTQMGQEVILRCVPISNHLYFYWYRQILGQKVEFLVSFYNNEISEKSEIFDDQFSVERPDGSNFTLKIRSTKLEDSAMYFCASSRTSTRPGELFFGEGSRLTVL.

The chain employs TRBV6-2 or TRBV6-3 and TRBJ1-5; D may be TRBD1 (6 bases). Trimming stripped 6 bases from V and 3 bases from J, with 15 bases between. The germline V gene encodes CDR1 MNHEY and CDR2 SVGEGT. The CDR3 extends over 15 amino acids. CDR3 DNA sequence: TGTGCCAGCAGCCCCCGGGACACCTACAATCAGCCCCAGCATTTT. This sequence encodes CASSPRDTYNQPQHF.

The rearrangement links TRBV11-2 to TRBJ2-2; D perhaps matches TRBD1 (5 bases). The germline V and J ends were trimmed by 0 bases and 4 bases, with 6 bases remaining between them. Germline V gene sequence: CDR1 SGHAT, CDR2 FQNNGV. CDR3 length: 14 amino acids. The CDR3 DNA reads TGTGCCAGCAGCTTAGACAGGGTCACCGGGGAGCTGTTTTTT. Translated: CASSLDRVTGELFF.

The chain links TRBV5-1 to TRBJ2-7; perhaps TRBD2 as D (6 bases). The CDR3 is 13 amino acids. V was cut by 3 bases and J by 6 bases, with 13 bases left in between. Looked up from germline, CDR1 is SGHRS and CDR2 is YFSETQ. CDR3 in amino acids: CASSSGEAGEQYF. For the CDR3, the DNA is TGCGCCAGCAGCTCCGGGGAGGCCGGCGAGCAGTACTTC. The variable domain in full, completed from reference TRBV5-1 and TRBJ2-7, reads KAGVTQTPRYLIKTRGQQVTLSCSPISGHRSVSWYQQTPGQGLQFLFEYFSETQRNKGNFPGRFSGRQFSNSRSEMNVSTLELGDSALYLCASSSGEAGEQYFGPGTRLTVT.

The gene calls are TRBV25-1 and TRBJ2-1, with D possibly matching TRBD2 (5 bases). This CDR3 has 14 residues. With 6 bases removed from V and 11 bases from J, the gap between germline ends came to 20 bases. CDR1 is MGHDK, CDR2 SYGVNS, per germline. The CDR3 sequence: CASREREGNRKQFF. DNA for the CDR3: TGTGCCAGCAGAGAACGGGAAGGTAATCGTAAGCAGTTCTTC.

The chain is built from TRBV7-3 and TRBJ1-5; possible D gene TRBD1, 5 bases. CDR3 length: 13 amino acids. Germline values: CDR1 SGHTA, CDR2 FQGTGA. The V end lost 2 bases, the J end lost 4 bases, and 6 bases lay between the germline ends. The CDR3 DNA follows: TGTGCCAGCAGCTTACGGGGGAATCAGCCCCAGCATTTT. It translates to CASSLRGNQPQHF.

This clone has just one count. The CDR3 region has the DNA TGTGCCATCAGTGAGGCCGGGACAGGGGTCGAGCAGTACTTC. Its protein product is CAISEAGTGVEQYF. J is TRBJ2-7 and V is TRBV10-3, with 10 bases lining up with TRBD1. J was trimmed by 6 bases and V by 2 bases; bases with no gene match: 4. CDR3 size: 14 residues. Germline V gene sequence: CDR1 ENHRY, CDR2 SYGVKD.

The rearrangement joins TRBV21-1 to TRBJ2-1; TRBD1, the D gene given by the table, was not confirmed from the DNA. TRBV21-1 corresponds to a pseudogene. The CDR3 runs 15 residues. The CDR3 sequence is CARNSRQTYYNEQFF. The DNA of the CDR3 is TGTGCCAGAAACTCCAGACAGACATACTACAATGAGCAGTTCTTC.

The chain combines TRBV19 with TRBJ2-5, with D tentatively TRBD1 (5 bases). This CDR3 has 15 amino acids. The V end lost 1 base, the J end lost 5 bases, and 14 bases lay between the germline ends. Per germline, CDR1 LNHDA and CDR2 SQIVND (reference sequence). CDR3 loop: CASSIGDSSGETQYF. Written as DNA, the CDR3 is TGTGCCAGTAGTATAGGTGACAGCTCCGGGGAGACCCAGTACTTC.

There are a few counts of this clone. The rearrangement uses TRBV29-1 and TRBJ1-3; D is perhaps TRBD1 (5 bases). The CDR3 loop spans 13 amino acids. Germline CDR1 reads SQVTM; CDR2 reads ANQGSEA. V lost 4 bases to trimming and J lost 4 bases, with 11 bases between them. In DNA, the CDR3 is TGCAGCGTTGGCGGGGGAACCGGAAACACCATATATTTT. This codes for CSVGGGTGNTIYF. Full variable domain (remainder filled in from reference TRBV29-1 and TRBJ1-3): SAVISQKPSRDICQRGTSLTIQCQVDSQVTMMFWYRQQPGQSLTLIATANQGSEATYESGFVIDKFPISRPNLTFSTLTVSNMSPEDSSIYLCSVGGGTGNTIYFGEGSWLTVV.

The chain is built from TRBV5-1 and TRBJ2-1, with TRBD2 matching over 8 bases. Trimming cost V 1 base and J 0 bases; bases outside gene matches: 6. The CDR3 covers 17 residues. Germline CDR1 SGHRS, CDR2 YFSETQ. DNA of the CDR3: TGCGCCAGCAGCTTGATTAGCGGGGCGGGCTCCTACAATGAGCAGTTCTTC. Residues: CASSLISGAGSYNEQFF.

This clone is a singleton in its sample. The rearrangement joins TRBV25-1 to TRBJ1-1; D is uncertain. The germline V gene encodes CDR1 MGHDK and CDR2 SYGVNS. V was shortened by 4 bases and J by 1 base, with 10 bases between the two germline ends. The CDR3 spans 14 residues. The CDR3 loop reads CASSGATRNTEAFF. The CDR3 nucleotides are TGTGCCAGCAGTGGGGCCACACGGAACACTGAAGCTTTCTTT.

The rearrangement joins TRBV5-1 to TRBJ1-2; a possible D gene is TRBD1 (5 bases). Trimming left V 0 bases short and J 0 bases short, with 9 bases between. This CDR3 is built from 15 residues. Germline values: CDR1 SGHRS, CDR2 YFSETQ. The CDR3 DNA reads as TGCGCCAGCAGCTTGGTCGGGGGGACTAACTATGGCTACACCTTC. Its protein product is CASSLVGGTNYGYTF. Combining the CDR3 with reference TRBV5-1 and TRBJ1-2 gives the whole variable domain KAGVTQTPRYLIKTRGQQVTLSCSPISGHRSVSWYQQTPGQGLQFLFEYFSETQRNKGNFPGRFSGRQFSNSRSEMNVSTLELGDSALYLCASSLVGGTNYGYTFGSGTRLTVV.

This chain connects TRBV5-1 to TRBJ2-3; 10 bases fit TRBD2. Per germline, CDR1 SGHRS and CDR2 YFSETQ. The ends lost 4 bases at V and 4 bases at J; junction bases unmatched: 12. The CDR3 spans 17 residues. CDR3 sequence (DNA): TGCGCCAGCAGCCCCTTAGTCAGCGGGGGGGCCTCAGATACGCAGTATTTT. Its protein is CASSPLVSGGASDTQYF.

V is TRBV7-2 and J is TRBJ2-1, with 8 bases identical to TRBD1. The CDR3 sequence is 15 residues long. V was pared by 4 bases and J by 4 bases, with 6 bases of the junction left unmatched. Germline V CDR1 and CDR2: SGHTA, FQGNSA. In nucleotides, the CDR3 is TGTGCCAGCAGCTCCAGGGGGCATCATTACAATGAGCAGTTCTTC. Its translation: CASSSRGHHYNEQFF. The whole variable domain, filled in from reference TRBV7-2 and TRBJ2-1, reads GAGVSQSPSNKVTEKGKDVELRCDPISGHTALYWYRQSLGQGLEFLIYFQGNSAPDKSGLPSDRFSAERTGGSVSTLTIQRTQQEDSAVYLCASSSRGHHYNEQFFGPGTRLTVL.